The 10 T cell receptor beta chains below were found in one sample sequenced in a study of graft-versus-host responses after intestinal transplantation. Method: immunoSEQ multiplex PCR; TCRdb's copy keeps in-frame clones and lacks some. This sample carries just under 100,000 clones, roughly 90% of them seen once, and the ten largest clones take about 16%. Specimen: PBMCs, collected just under 460 days after intestinal transplant. All receptors come from a human patient who received an intestinal transplant, so some T cells may come from the graft donor.

The sample holds one count of this clone. The V and J genes are TRBV7-9 and TRBJ1-5, with D possibly being TRBD1 (6 bases). Per the germline V gene, CDR1 is SEHNR and CDR2 is FQNEAQ (reference sequence). V lost 5 bases and J 4 bases, leaving 15 bases between the germline ends. The length of the CDR3 is 15 residues. The CDR3, as DNA: TGTGCCAGCAGCCCAGGGACACCGACTAATCAGCCCCAGCATTTT. It yields the protein CASSPGTPTNQPQHF.

The chain is built from TRBV10-3 and TRBJ1-2, with TRBD1 matching over 7 bases. Germline CDR1 ENHRY, CDR2 SYGVKD. The J segment lost 8 bases and the V segment lost 2 bases, leaving 11 bases of the junction unmatched. This CDR3 has 15 amino acids. The CDR3 protein is CAISETPGTEGGYTF. The CDR3 coding sequence is TGTGCCATCAGTGAGACACCCGGGACAGAAGGAGGCTACACCTTC.

There are a few counts of this clone. The chain links TRBV29-1 to TRBJ2-4, with D perhaps matching TRBD1 (5 bases). V was cut by 6 bases and J by 0 bases, with 9 bases left in between. The CDR3 runs to 13 residues. The germline V gene has CDR1 SQVTM and CDR2 ANQGSEA. The CDR3 here is CSVRTLAKNIQYF. CDR3 DNA sequence: TGCAGCGTACGGACATTAGCCAAAAACATTCAGTACTTC. Full variable domain (missing parts from reference TRBV29-1 and TRBJ2-4): SAVISQKPSRDICQRGTSLTIQCQVDSQVTMMFWYRQQPGQSLTLIATANQGSEATYESGFVIDKFPISRPNLTFSTLTVSNMSPEDSSIYLCSVRTLAKNIQYFGAGTRLSVL.

This chain uses TRBV6-1 with TRBJ1-1; 10 positions agree with TRBD1. After removal of 6 bases from V and 0 bases from J, the junction contained 4 bases not matched to a gene. Looked up from germline, CDR1 is MNHNS and CDR2 is SASEGT. The CDR3 contains 15 residues. The CDR3 DNA is TGTGCCAGCAGGGGGACAGGGGCTTTGAACACTGAAGCTTTCTTT. It encodes CASRGTGALNTEAFF.

The chain employs TRBV5-4 and TRBJ2-1, with a weak D call TRBD2 (6 bases). The CDR3 sequence is 16 residues long. The germline V gene has CDR1 SGHNT and CDR2 YYREEE (reference sequence). V lost 4 bases and J 6 bases, leaving 20 bases between the germline ends. The CDR3 protein is CASSRPGTHQTNEQFF. The CDR3 nucleotides are TGTGCCAGCAGCCGCCCCGGGACTCATCAAACCAATGAGCAGTTCTTC.

This chain links TRBV6-5 with TRBJ1-1; TRBD1 aligns across 8 bases. The CDR3 runs 15 residues. Per the germline V gene, CDR1 is MNHEY and CDR2 is SVGAGI. Unmatched junction bases numbered 6, after V lost 4 bases and J lost 2 bases. CDR3 in amino acids: CASSSLDRVNTEAFF. The CDR3 region has the DNA TGTGCCAGCAGTTCCCTGGACAGGGTAAACACTGAAGCTTTCTTT.

In its sample, this clone was seen once. The genes are TRBV18 and TRBJ2-3; 10 nucleotides line up with TRBD2. The CDR3 extends over 16 amino acids. Trimming removed 3 bases from V and 0 bases from J; junction bases left unmatched: 3. Germline V gene sequence: CDR1 KGHSH, CDR2 LQKENI. CDR3 residues: CASSPGTSASTDTQYF. Written as DNA, the CDR3 is TGTGCCAGCTCACCTGGGACTAGCGCAAGCACAGATACGCAGTATTTT.

This chain joins TRBV14 and TRBJ1-5; the D is unclear. CDR1 and CDR2 from the germline V gene are SGHDN and FVKESK. V lost 4 bases and J lost 0, with 4 bases in between. The CDR3 has 13 residues. CDR3 loop: CASSRYSNQPQHF. The CDR3 DNA follows: TGTGCCAGCAGCCGCTATAGCAATCAGCCCCAGCATTTT.

This chain connects TRBV5-1 to TRBJ1-1; no clear D gene. CDR1 SGHRS and CDR2 YFSETQ come from the germline V gene. V was pared by 1 base and J by 0 bases, with 1 base between. The CDR3 spans 12 residues. CDR3 sequence (DNA): TGCGCCAGCAGCTTGATGAACACTGAAGCTTTCTTT. Translated: CASSLMNTEAFF.

The gene calls are TRBV2 and TRBJ1-4; D ambiguous. CDR3 length: 14 amino acids. The germline V gene has CDR1 SNHLY and CDR2 FYNNEI. Trimming left V 4 bases short and J 2 bases short, with 8 bases between. In DNA, the CDR3 is TGTGCCAGCAGTGCGGGAGGGACTAATGAAAAACTGTTTTTT. Its translation is CASSAGGTNEKLFF.